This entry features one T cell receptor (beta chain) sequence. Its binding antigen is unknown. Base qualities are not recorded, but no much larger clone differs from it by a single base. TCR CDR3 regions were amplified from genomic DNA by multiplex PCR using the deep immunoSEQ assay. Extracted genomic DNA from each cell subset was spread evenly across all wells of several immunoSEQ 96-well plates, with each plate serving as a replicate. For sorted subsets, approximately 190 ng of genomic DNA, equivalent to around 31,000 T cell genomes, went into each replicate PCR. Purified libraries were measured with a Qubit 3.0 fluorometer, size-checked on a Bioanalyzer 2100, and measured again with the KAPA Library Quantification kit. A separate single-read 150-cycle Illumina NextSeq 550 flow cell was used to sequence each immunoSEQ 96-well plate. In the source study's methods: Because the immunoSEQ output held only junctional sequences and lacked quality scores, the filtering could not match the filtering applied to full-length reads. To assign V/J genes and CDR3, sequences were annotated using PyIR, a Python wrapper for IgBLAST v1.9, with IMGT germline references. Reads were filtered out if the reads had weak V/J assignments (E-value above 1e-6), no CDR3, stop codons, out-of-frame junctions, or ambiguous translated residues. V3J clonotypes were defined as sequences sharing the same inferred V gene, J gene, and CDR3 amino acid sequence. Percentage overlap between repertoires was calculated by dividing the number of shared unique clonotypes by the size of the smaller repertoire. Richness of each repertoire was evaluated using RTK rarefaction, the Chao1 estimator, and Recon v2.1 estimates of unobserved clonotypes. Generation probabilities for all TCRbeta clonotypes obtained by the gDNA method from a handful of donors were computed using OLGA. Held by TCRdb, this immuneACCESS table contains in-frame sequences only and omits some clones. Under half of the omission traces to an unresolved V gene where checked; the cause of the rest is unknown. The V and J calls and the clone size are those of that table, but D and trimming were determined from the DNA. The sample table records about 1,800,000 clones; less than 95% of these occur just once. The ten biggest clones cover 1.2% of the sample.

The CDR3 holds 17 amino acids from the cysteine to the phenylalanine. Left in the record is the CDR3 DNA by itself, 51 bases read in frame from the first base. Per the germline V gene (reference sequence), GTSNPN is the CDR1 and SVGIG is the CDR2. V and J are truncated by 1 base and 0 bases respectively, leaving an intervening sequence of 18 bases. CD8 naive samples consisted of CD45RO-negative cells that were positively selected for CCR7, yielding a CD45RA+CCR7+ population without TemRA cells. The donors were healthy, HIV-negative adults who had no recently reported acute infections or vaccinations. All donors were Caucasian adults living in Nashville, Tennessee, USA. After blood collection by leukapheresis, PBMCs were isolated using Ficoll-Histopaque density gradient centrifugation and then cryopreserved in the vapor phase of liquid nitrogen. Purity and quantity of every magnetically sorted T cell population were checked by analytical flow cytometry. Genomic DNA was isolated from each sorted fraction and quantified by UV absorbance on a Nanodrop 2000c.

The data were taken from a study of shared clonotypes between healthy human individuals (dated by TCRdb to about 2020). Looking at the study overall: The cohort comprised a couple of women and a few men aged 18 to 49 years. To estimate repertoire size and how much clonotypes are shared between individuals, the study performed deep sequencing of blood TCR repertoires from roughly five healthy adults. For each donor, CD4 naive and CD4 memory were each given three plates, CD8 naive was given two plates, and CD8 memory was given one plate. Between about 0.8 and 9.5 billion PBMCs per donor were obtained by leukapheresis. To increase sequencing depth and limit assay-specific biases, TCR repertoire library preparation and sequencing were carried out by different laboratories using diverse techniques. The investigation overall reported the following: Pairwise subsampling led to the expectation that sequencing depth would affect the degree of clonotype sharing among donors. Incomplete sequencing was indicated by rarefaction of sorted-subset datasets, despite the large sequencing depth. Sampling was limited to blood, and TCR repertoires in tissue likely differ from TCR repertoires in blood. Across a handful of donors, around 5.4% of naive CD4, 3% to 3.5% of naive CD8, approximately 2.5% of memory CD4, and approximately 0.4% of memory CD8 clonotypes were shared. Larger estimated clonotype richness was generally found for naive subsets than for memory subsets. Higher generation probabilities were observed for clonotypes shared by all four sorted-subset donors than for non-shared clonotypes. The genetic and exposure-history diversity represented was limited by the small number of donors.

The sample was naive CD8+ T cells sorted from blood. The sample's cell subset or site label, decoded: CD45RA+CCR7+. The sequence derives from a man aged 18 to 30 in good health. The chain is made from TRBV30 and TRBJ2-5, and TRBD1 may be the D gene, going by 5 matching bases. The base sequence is TGTGCCTGGAGTGAAAGCAGGGCACTCCTGTACCAAGAGACCCAGTACTTC. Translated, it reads CAWSESRALLYQETQYF.